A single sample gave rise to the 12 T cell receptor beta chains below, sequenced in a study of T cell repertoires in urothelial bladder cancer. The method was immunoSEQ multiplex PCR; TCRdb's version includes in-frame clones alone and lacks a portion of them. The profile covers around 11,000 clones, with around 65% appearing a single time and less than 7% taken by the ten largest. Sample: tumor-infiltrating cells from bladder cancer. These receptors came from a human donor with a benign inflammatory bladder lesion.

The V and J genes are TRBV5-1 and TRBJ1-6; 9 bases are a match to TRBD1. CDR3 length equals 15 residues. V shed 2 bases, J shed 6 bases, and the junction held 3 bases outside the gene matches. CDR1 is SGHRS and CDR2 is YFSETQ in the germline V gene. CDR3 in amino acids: CASSFKGQGNSPLHF. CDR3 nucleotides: TGCGCCAGCAGCTTTAAGGGACAGGGTAATTCACCCCTCCACTTT.

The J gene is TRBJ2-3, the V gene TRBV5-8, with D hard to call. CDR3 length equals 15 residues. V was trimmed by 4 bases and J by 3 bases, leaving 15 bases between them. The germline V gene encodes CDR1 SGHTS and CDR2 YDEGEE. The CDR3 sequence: CASSPAELSTDTQYF. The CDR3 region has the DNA TGTGCCAGCAGCCCCGCGGAGTTGAGTACAGATACGCAGTATTTT.

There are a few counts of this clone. The CDR3 here is CASSMGQYNQPQHF. DNA of the CDR3: TGTGCCAGTAGTATGGGACAGTACAATCAGCCCCAGCATTTT. The rearrangement uses TRBV19 and TRBJ1-5; 7 bases match TRBD1. The trim removed 3 bases at V and 3 bases at J, leaving 2 bases unmatched. CDR1 and CDR2 (germline): LNHDA, SQIVND (reference sequence). The CDR3 runs to 14 residues.

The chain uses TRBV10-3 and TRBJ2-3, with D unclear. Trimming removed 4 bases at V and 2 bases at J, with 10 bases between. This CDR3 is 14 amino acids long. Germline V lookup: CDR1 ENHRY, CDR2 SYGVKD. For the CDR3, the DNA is TGTGCCATCAGTGTTGACGGCCTCACAGATACGCAGTATTTT. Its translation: CAISVDGLTDTQYF.

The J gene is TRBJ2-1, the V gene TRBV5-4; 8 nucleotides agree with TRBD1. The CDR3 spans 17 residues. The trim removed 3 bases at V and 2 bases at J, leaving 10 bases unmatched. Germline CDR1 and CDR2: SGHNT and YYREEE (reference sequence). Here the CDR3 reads CASSYRPGGRTYNEQFF. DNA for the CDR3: TGTGCCAGCAGCTATAGACCAGGGGGCCGGACCTACAATGAGCAGTTCTTC.

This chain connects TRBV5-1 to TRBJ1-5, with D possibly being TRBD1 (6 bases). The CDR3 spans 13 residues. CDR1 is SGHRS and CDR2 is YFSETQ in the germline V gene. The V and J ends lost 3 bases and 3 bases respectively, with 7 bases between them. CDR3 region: CASSWDINQPQHF. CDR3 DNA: TGCGCCAGCAGCTGGGACATCAATCAGCCCCAGCATTTT.

The DNA of the CDR3 is TGCGCCAGCAGCCAAGAAACGGGACGGTCCTATAATTCACCCCTCCACTTT. Translating gives CASSQETGRSYNSPLHF. The V call is TRBV4-1, the J call TRBJ1-6, with a tentative D call TRBD1 (5 bases). Trimming shortened V by 0 bases and J by 1 base, and 10 bases separated the two germline ends. Germline CDR1 and CDR2: MGHRA and YSYEKL. The CDR3 has 17 residues.

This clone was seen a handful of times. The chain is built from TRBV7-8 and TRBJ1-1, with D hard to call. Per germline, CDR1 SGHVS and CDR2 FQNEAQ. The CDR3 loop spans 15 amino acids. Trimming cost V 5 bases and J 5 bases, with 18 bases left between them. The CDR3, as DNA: TGTGCCAGCAGCCCTCCGAAGATTTGGAGTACTGAAGCTTTCTTT. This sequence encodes CASSPPKIWSTEAFF.

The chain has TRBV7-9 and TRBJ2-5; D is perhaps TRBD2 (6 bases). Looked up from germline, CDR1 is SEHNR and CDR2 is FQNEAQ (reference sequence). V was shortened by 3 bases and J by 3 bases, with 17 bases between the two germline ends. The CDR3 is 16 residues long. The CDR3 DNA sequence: TGTGCCAGCAGCTTTCGGCTCGGGGGATGGGAAGAGACCCAGTACTTC. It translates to CASSFRLGGWEETQYF.

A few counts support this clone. The CDR3 DNA follows: TGTGCCAGTAGTATTGGTGGCAGGCTACTTGATAACTATGGCTACACCTTC. Protein sequence: CASSIGGRLLDNYGYTF. The chain combines TRBV19 with TRBJ1-2; D remains ambiguous. Trimming removed 3 bases at V and 1 base at J, with 18 bases between. Germline CDR1 is LNHDA and CDR2 is SQIVND (reference sequence). This CDR3 contains 17 residues. The complete variable domain, with remaining parts taken from reference TRBV19 and TRBJ1-2, reads DGGITQSPKYLFRKEGQNVTLSCEQNLNHDAMYWYRQDPGQGLRLIYYSQIVNDFQKGDIAEGYSVSREKKESFPLTVTSAQKNPTAFYLCASSIGGRLLDNYGYTFGSGTRLTVV.

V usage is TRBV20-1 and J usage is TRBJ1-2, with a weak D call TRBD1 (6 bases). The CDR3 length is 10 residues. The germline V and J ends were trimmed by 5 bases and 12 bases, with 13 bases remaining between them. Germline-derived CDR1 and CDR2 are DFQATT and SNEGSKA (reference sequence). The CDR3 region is CSAWYRVNTF. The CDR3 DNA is TGCAGTGCTTGGTACAGGGTTAACACCTTC.

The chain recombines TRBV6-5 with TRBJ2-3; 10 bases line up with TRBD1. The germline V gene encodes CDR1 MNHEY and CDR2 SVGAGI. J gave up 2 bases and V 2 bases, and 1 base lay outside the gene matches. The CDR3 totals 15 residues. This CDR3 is CASSYGTGVTDTQYF. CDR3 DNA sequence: TGTGCCAGCAGTTACGGGACAGGGGTCACAGATACGCAGTATTTT.